A single sample is the source of the 21 T cell receptor beta chains below, sequenced in a study of T cells in women clearing cervical HPV infection. The repertoire was sequenced with immunoSEQ multiplex PCR; TCRdb's copy has only in-frame clones and lacks some. The specimen's table records some 39,000 clones. Sequenced material: blood buffy coat. All receptors come from a woman aged 18-70 years with a cervical HPV16 infection that either progressed to CIN3+ or cleared (not recorded which).

Regarding this clone: The read falls 3 residues short of the CDR3 end, and the missing part is taken from the germline J gene. This chain joins TRBV29-1 and TRBJ2-1, with 10 bases matching TRBD2. In germline, CDR1 is SQVTM, CDR2 ANQGSEA. The CDR3 extends over 18 amino acids. The junction had 14 bases not matched to a gene; V was cut back by 4 bases and J by 2 bases. CDR3 bases read: TGCAGCGTTGTCGGGACTAGCGACGGGAAGAACGCCTACAATGAG. It translates to CSVVGTSDGKNAYNE. In full, the CDR3 reads CSVVGTSDGKNAYNEQFF.

On this clone itself: The CDR3 end falls 3 residues outside the read, so it is completed with the germline J gene. V is TRBV18 and J is TRBJ1-1; D may be TRBD1 (6 bases). The V end lost 5 bases, the J end lost 3 bases, and 10 bases lay between the germline ends. From germline, CDR1 is KGHSH and CDR2 LQKENI. CDR3 length: 13 residues. The sequenced CDR3 bases are TGTGCCAGCTCAGGGGGGGCGGACACTGAA. Protein sequence: CASSGGADTE. The whole CDR3 is CASSGGADTEAFF.

About this clone itself: Read coverage stops 3 residues before the CDR3 terminus; the germline J gene supplies the remainder. The chain links TRBV7-9 to TRBJ1-1, with 7 positions matching TRBD1. V trimming: 6 bases; J trimming: 4 bases; junction bases outside the gene matches: 5. The CDR3 contains 13 residues. Germline loops: CDR1 SEHNR, CDR2 FQNEAQ (reference sequence). CDR3 DNA (partial): TGTGCCAGCAGTCCGCCAGGGGGCACTGAA. This encodes CASSPPGGTE. The CDR3 in full is CASSPPGGTEAFF. Combining the CDR3 with reference TRBV7-9 and TRBJ1-1 gives the whole variable domain DTGVSQNPRHKITKRGQNVTFRCDPISEHNRLYWYRQTLGQGPEFLTYFQNEAQLEKSRLLSDRFSAERPKGSFSTLEIQRTEQGDSAMYLCASSPPGGTEAFFGQGTRLTVV.

Comments on this clone: The DNA ends 3 residues before the CDR3 does, and the rest of the CDR3 is filled in from the germline J gene. The sample holds other DNA sequences that translate to the same CDR3. The rearrangement joins TRBV7-6 to TRBJ2-7; possible D gene TRBD1, 6 bases. The germline gives CDR1 SGHVS, CDR2 FNYEAQ. This CDR3 comprises 15 residues. The ends were cut back, 3 bases at V and 5 bases at J, with 17 bases in the middle. The sequenced CDR3 bases are TGTGCCAGCAGCTTGGCGACGCCAGGGGCCCACGAG. Protein: CASSLATPGAHE. In full, the CDR3 is CASSLATPGAHEQYF.

With regard to this clone: The read falls 3 residues short of the CDR3 end, and the missing part is taken from the germline J gene. This sequence joins TRBV19 and TRBJ1-1; D is possibly TRBD1 (6 bases). There are 15 residues in the CDR3. The germline gives CDR1 LNHDA, CDR2 SQIVND (reference sequence). Incomplete CDR3 DNA: TGTGCCAGTAGTGTACAGGGAAGGGGCTCCTACGAG. It yields the protein CASSVQGRGSYE. In full, the CDR3 reads CASSVQGRGSYEAFF. The variable domain in full, completed from reference TRBV19 and TRBJ1-1, reads DGGITQSPKYLFRKEGQNVTLSCEQNLNHDAMYWYRQDPGQGLRLIYYSQIVNDFQKGDIAEGYSVSREKKESFPLTVTSAQKNPTAFYLCASSVQGRGSYEAFFGQGTRLTVV.

Worth noting for this clone: The read ends 3 residues before the CDR3 terminus; that terminus is restored from the germline J gene. This sequence joins TRBV5-1 and TRBJ2-7; D unclear. V lost 0 bases and J 3 bases, leaving 7 bases between the germline ends. The germline V gene has CDR1 SGHRS and CDR2 YFSETQ. The length of the CDR3 is 13 residues. The CDR3 reads CASSLEGLYEQYF. The sequenced part of the CDR3 DNA is TGCGCCAGCAGCTTGGAAGGGCTCTACGAG. The full variable domain, completed using reference TRBV5-1 and TRBJ2-7, is KAGVTQTPRYLIKTRGQQVTLSCSPISGHRSVSWYQQTPGQGLQFLFEYFSETQRNKGNFPGRFSGRQFSNSRSEMNVSTLELGDSALYLCASSLEGLYEQYFGPGTRLTVT.

In regard to this clone: The sequence runs out 3 residues before the end of the CDR3; the remainder is reconstructed from the germline J gene. J is TRBJ2-1 and V is TRBV5-1, with TRBD2 identical over 7 bases. V shed 7 bases, J shed 0 bases, and the junction held 10 bases outside the gene matches. Germline V gene sequence: CDR1 SGHRS, CDR2 YFSETQ. This CDR3 has 16 amino acids. The CDR3 region is CASRARDYRSYNEQFF. Partial CDR3 DNA: TGCGCCAGCCGCGCCCGGGACTACCGCTCCTACAATGAG. The entire variable domain, with the rest obtained from reference TRBV5-1 and TRBJ2-1, is as follows: KAGVTQTPRYLIKTRGQQVTLSCSPISGHRSVSWYQQTPGQGLQFLFEYFSETQRNKGNFPGRFSGRQFSNSRSEMNVSTLELGDSALYLCASRARDYRSYNEQFFGPGTRLTVL.

Comments on this clone: The observed sequence ends 3 residues before the CDR3 terminus, with the missing tail filled in from the germline J gene. The chain couples TRBV20-1 to TRBJ1-5; no clear D. This CDR3 has 13 amino acids. V was pared by 4 bases and J by 0 bases, with 7 bases between. The germline gives CDR1 DFQATT, CDR2 SNEGSKA (reference sequence). The CDR3 bases that were read are TGCAGTGCTATACCAGATAGCAATCAGCCC. The encoded protein is CSAIPDSNQP. The full CDR3 sequence reads CSAIPDSNQPQHF.

In regard to this clone: With the read ending 3 residues before the CDR3 end, the germline J gene is used to fill in that end. The rearrangement links TRBV20-1 to TRBJ2-5; 9 nucleotides agree with TRBD2. CDR1 and CDR2 from the germline V gene are DFQATT and SNEGSKA (reference sequence). The V segment lost 8 bases and the J segment 3 bases; nucleotides outside the gene matches: 10. The CDR3 spans 14 residues. CDR3 DNA, as far as it was read: TGCAGTCCCAGGGCGGGGGGGAATGAAGAGACC. This codes for CSPRAGGNEET. The complete CDR3 protein is CSPRAGGNEETQYF.

As regards this clone: With the read ending 3 residues before the CDR3 end, the germline J gene is used to fill in that end. This chain connects TRBV28 to TRBJ1-5; D gene uncertain. Trimming removed 4 bases at V and 4 bases at J, with 14 bases between. Germline V gives CDR1 MDHEN, CDR2 SYDVKM. The CDR3 length is 15 residues. The CDR3: CASSSNVGGNQPQHF. Incomplete CDR3 DNA: TGTGCCAGCAGTTCTAACGTTGGAGGGAATCAGCCC.

Concerning this clone itself: The read ends 3 residues shy of where the CDR3 ends; the end is completed using the germline J gene. The chain couples TRBV13 to TRBJ2-1; D is possibly TRBD1 (6 bases). Trimming removed 5 bases at V and 7 bases at J, with 15 bases between. Germline-derived CDR1 and CDR2 are PRHDT and FYEKMQ (reference sequence). The CDR3 is made up of 14 amino acids. CDR3 bases read: TGTGCCAGCAGCCCCAGGACAGTCAGGAATGAG. Translating gives CASSPRTVRNE. The full-length CDR3 reads as CASSPRTVRNEQFF.

Turning to this clone: Coverage ceases 3 residues before the CDR3 finishes, and the germline J gene fills in the end. This same CDR3 is encoded by further DNA sequences in the sample. The chain carries TRBV18 and TRBJ2-7, with TRBD1 identical over 8 bases. Germline CDR1 is KGHSH and CDR2 is LQKENI. Trimming took 3 bases from V and 6 from J; bases not matched to a gene: 10. This CDR3 comprises 15 residues. CDR3 DNA (partial): TGTGCCAGCTCACCCACAGGGGGTTCTCGTTCCGAG. The encoded protein is CASSPTGGSRSE. The whole CDR3 sequence reads CASSPTGGSRSEQYF.

On this clone: The CDR3 end lies 3 residues beyond the end of the read and is filled in from the germline J gene. The chain has TRBV5-5 and TRBJ1-4, with D possibly TRBD1 on 5 matching bases. The CDR3 has 15 amino acids. Deletions cut 2 bases from V and 5 bases from J, with 13 bases between. Germline V gene data show CDR1 as SGHKS and CDR2 as YYEKEE (reference sequence). The covered CDR3 bases are TGTGCCAGCAGCTTTGCGACAGCTTTCAATGAAAAA. This encodes CASSFATAFNEK. The whole CDR3 sequence reads CASSFATAFNEKLFF.

As to this clone: The CDR3 goes on 3 residues after the read ends, and that part is filled in from the germline J gene. V is TRBV28 and J is TRBJ1-1; weak D call: TRBD1 (6 bases). Germline V lookup: CDR1 MDHEN, CDR2 SYDVKM. V lost 2 bases and J 1 base, leaving 20 bases between the germline ends. This CDR3 has 18 amino acids. The CDR3 here is CASSLNRAEGGWNTEAFF. Partial CDR3 DNA: TGTGCCAGCAGTTTAAACAGGGCGGAGGGTGGATGGAACACTGAA.

Concerning this clone: The observed sequence ends 3 residues before the CDR3 terminus, with the missing tail filled in from the germline J gene. The chain combines TRBV19 with TRBJ2-4; TRBD1 matches 9 bases. CDR1 LNHDA and CDR2 SQIVND come from the germline V gene (reference sequence). The CDR3 contains 13 residues. The covered CDR3 bases are TGTGCCAGTAAGGACAGGGGATACTATGGT. Encoded protein: CASKDRGYYG. The whole CDR3 region reads CASKDRGYYGQYF. The full variable domain, its missing parts supplied by reference TRBV19 and TRBJ2-4, is DGGITQSPKYLFRKEGQNVTLSCEQNLNHDAMYWYRQDPGQGLRLIYYSQIVNDFQKGDIAEGYSVSREKKESFPLTVTSAQKNPTAFYLCASKDRGYYGQYFGAGTRLSVL.

A remark on this clone: The read finishes 3 residues shy of the CDR3 end, and the germline J gene is used to complete it. This rearrangement joins TRBV6-4 to TRBJ1-1; D is possibly TRBD1 (6 bases). V lost 3 bases to trimming and J lost 1 base, with 9 bases between them. The CDR3 is made up of 14 amino acids. Germline V gives CDR1 MRHNA, CDR2 SNTAGT. The CDR3 sequence: CASSEQGGNTEAFF. CDR3 DNA, as far as it was read: TGTGCCAGCAGTGAACAGGGTGGGAACACTGAA.

Note on this clone: The CDR3 is cut off 3 residues early in the read; its end comes from the germline J gene. The sample holds other DNA sequences that translate to the same CDR3. The chain has TRBV7-2 and TRBJ2-2; TRBD1 agrees at 10 bases. The CDR3 is 15 residues long. V lost 5 bases to trimming and J lost 8 bases; unmatched junction nucleotides: 8. Germline CDR1 is SGHTA and CDR2 is FQGNSA. CDR3: CASSARQGAIGELFF. The covered CDR3 bases are TGTGCCAGCAGCGCGAGACAGGGGGCAATAGGGGAG. Using reference TRBV7-2 and TRBJ2-2 for the parts outside the CDR3, the full variable domain is GAGVSQSPSNKVTEKGKDVELRCDPISGHTALYWYRQSLGQGLEFLIYFQGNSAPDKSGLPSDRFSAERTGGSVSTLTIQRTQQEDSAVYLCASSARQGAIGELFFGEGSRLTVL.

A remark on this clone: The CDR3 end falls 3 residues outside the read, so it is completed with the germline J gene. This sequence joins TRBV3-1 (or the pseudogene TRBV3-2) and TRBJ1-1; D is ambiguous. CDR1 and CDR2 from the germline V gene are LGHDT and YNNKEL (reference sequence). The CDR3 contains 12 residues. V lost 5 bases and J lost 1, with 5 bases in between. The CDR3: CASSVSNTEAFF. The covered CDR3 bases are TGTGCCAGCAGCGTCTCGAACACTGAA.

Concerning this clone: The CDR3 goes on 3 residues after the read ends, and that part is filled in from the germline J gene. The chain joins TRBV4-2 to TRBJ1-1; 10 bases align to TRBD1. Germline CDR1 and CDR2: LGHNA and YNFKEQ. This CDR3 is 13 amino acids long. Incomplete CDR3 DNA: TGTGCCAGCGGTGGGACAGGGGCTCTAAGA. As protein: CASGGTGALR. In full, the CDR3 is CASGGTGALRAFF.

In the case of this clone: The CDR3 is cut off 3 residues early in the read; its end comes from the germline J gene. The rearrangement links TRBV2 to TRBJ2-5; 11 bases are a match to TRBD2. The J segment lost 6 bases and the V segment lost 7 bases, leaving 10 bases of the junction unmatched. The CDR3 runs 15 residues. CDR1 is SNHLY and CDR2 is FYNNEI in the germline V gene. The part of the CDR3 DNA that was read is TGTGCCAGCAATCTTCTGGGACTAGCGGTTAAGACC. Amino acid sequence: CASNLLGLAVKT. In full, the CDR3 reads CASNLLGLAVKTQYF.

Worth noting for this clone: The junction and the germline gene differ at one end; a read error may be behind it. Sequencing ends 3 residues short of the CDR3 end; the germline J gene provides the rest. Other DNA sequences in the sample encode the same CDR3. The chain recombines TRBV6-2 or TRBV6-3 with TRBJ1-3, with 8 positions matching TRBD1. The germline gives CDR1 MNHEY, CDR2 SVGEGT. The CDR3 length is 15 residues. The CDR3 DNA, read in part, is TGTGCCAGCAGTCCTAGGACAGGGAGGGGAAACACA. Translating it yields CASSPRTGRGNT. The full CDR3 protein is CASSPRTGRGNTIYF.